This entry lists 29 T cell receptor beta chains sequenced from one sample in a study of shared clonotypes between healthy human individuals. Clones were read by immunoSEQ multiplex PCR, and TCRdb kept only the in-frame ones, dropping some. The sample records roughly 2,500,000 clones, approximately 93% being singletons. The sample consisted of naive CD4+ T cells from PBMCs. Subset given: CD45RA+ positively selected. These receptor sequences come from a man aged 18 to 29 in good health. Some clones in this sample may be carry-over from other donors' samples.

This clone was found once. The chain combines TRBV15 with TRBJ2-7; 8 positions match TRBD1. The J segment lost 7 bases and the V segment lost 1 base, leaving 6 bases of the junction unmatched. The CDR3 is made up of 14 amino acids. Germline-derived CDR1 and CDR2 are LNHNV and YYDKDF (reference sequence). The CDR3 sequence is CATSRAQGAREQYF. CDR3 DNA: TGTGCCACCAGCAGAGCGCAGGGGGCGAGGGAGCAGTACTTC.

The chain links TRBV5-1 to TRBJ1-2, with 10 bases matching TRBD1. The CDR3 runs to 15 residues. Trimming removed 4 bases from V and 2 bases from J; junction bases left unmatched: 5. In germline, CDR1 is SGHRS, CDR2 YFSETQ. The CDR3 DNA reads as TGCGCCAGCAGCCCGGGGGGACAGGGGAACTATGGCTACACCTTC. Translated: CASSPGGQGNYGYTF.

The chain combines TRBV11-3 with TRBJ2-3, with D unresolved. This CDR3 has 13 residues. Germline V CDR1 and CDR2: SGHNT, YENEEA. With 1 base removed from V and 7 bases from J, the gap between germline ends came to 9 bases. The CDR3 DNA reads TGTGCCAGCAGCTTAGTAGCCGATAATACGCAGTATTTT. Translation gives CASSLVADNTQYF.

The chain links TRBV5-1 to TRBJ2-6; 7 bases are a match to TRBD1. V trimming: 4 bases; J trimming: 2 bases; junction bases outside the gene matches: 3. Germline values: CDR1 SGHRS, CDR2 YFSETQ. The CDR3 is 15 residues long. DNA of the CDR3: TGCGCCAGCAGCATTACAGGGGCTGGGGCCAACGTCCTGACTTTC. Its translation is CASSITGAGANVLTF.

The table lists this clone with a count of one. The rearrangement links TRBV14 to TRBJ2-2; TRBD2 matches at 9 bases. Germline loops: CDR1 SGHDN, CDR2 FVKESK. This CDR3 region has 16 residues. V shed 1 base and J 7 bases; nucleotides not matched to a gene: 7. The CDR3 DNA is TGTGCCAGCAGCCAAGGCTTAGCGGGAGCAGGCGGGGAGCTGTTTTTT. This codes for CASSQGLAGAGGELFF. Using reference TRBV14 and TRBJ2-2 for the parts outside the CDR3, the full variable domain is EAGVTQFPSHSVIEKGQTVTLRCDPISGHDNLYWYRRVMGKEIKFLLHFVKESKQDESGMPNNRFLAERTGGTYSTLKVQPAELEDSGVYFCASSQGLAGAGGELFFGEGSRLTVL.

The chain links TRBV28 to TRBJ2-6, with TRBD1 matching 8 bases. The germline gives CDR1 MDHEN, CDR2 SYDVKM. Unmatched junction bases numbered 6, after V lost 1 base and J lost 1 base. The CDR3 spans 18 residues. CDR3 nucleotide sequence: TGTGCCAGCAGTTTATTGCCAGGGGGCTTTTCTGGGGCCAACGTCCTGACTTTC. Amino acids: CASSLLPGGFSGANVLTF.

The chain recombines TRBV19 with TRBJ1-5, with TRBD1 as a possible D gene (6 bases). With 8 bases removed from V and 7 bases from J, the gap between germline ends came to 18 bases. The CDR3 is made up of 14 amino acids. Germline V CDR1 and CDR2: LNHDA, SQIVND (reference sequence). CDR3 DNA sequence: TGTGCCAGTCACCTACTAGGGGGGGGACAGCCCCAGCATTTT. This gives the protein CASHLLGGGQPQHF.

The DNA of the CDR3 is TGTGCCAGCAGCTGGGGGACAGGGCACCAAGAGACCCAGTACTTC. It encodes CASSWGTGHQETQYF. V usage is TRBV11-2 and J usage is TRBJ2-5, with 9 bases that match TRBD1. In germline, CDR1 is SGHAT, CDR2 FQNNGV. Trimming at V came to 4 bases and at J to 0 bases, leaving 3 bases not matched to a gene. This CDR3 region has 15 residues.

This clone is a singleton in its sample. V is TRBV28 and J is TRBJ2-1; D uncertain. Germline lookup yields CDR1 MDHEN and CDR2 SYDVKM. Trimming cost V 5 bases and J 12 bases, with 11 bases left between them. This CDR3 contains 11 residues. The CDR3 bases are TGTGCCAGCAGTCTTACAGTAAGGCAGTTCTTC. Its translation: CASSLTVRQFF.

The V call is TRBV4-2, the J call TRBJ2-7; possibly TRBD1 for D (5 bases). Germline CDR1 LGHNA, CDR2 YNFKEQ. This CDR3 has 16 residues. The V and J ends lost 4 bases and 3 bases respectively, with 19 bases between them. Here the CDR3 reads CASSPSGQGGFYEQYF. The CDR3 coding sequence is TGTGCCAGCAGCCCCTCCGGGCAGGGTGGATTCTACGAGCAGTACTTC.

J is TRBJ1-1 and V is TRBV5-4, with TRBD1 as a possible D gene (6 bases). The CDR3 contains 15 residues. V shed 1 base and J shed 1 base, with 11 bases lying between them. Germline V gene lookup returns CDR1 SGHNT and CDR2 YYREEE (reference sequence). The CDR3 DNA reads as TGTGCCAGCAGCTTGCAGGGGCATGGGAACACTGAAGCTTTCTTT. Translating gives CASSLQGHGNTEAFF.

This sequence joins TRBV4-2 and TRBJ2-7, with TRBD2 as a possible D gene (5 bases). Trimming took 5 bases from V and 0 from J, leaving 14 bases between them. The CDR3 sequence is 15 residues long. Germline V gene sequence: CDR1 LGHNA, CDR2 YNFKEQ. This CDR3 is CASSTRLGVSYEQYF. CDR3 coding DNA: TGTGCCAGCAGCACACGCCTCGGGGTCTCCTACGAGCAGTACTTC.

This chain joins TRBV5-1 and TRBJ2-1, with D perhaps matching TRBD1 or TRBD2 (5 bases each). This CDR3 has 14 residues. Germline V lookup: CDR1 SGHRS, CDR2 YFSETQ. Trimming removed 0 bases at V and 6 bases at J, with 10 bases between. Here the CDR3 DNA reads TGCGCCAGCAGCTTGGGAGGGGCTGGCAATGAGCAGTTCTTC. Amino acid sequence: CASSLGGAGNEQFF.

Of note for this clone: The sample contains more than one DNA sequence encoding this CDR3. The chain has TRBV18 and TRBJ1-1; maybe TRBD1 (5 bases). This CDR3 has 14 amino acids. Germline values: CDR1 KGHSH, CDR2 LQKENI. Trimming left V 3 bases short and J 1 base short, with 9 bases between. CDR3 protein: CASSPGTGNTEAFF. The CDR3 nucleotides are TGTGCCAGCTCACCCGGGACGGGGAACACTGAAGCTTTCTTT.

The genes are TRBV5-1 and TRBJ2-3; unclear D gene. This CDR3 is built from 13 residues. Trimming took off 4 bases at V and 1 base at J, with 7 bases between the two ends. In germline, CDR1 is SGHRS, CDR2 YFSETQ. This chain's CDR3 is CASSQDGTDTQYF. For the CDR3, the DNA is TGCGCCAGCAGCCAGGACGGCACAGATACGCAGTATTTT.

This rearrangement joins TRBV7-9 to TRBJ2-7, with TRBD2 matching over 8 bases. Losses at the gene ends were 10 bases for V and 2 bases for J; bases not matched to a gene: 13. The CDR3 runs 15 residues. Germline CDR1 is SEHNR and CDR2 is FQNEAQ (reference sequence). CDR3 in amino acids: CATDSGLALTYEQYF. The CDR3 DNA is TGTGCCACGGATTCAGGACTAGCACTTACCTACGAGCAGTACTTC.

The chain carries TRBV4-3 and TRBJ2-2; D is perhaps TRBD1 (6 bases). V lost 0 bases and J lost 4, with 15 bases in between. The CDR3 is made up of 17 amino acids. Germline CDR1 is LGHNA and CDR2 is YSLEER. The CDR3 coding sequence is TGCGCCAGCAGCCAAGATGTTTCCAGGGGTAGCACCGGGGAGCTGTTTTTT. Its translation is CASSQDVSRGSTGELFF.

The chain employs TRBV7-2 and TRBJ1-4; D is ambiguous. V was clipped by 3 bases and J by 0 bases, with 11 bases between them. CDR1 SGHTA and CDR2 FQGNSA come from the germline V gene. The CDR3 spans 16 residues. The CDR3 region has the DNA TGTGCCAGCAGCTTGTACAGCCCTGCAACTAATGAAAAACTGTTTTTT. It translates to CASSLYSPATNEKLFF.

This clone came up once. The chain's CDR3 is CASSQLPIAGLADTGELFF. The CDR3 coding sequence is TGCGCCAGCAGCCAACTTCCTATCGCGGGACTAGCGGACACCGGGGAGCTGTTTTTT. The chain combines TRBV4-3 with TRBJ2-2; TRBD2 matches 11 bases. This CDR3 is built from 19 residues. The V gene's germline CDR1 is LGHNA and CDR2 YSLEER. J lost 3 bases, V lost 2 bases, and 11 bases had no gene match.

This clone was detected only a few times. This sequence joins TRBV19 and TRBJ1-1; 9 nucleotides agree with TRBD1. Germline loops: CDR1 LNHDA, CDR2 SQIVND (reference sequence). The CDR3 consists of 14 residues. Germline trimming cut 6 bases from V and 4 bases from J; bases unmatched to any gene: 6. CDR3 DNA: TGTGCCAGTAGCCAACAGGGGGCAGGCACTGAAGCTTTCTTT. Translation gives CASSQQGAGTEAFF.

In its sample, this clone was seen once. CDR3 bases: TGTGCCAGCAGTTTCTCCGGGACAGGGGCGCGGGAGCAGTACTTC. Its translation: CASSFSGTGAREQYF. The chain couples TRBV28 to TRBJ2-7; 10 bases fit TRBD1. The trim removed 3 bases at V and 7 bases at J, leaving 9 bases unmatched. Germline V gene sequence: CDR1 MDHEN, CDR2 SYDVKM. The CDR3 runs 15 residues. Based on the CDR3 plus reference TRBV28 and TRBJ2-7, the full variable domain is DVKVTQSSRYLVKRTGEKVFLECVQDMDHENMFWYRQDPGLGLRLIYFSYDVKMKEKGDIPEGYSVSREKKERFSLILESASTNQTSMYLCASSFSGTGAREQYFGPGTRLTVT.

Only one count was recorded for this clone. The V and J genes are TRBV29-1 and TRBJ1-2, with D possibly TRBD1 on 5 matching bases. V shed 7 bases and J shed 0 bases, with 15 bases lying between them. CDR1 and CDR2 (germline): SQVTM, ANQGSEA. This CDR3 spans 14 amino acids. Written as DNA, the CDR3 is TGCAGCGGCAGAAACAGGTCAGCTAACTATGGCTACACCTTC. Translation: CSGRNRSANYGYTF.

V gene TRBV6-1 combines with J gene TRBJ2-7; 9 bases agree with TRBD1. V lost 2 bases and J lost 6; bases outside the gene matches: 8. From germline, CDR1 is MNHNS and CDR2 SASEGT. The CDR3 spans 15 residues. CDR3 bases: TGTGCCAGCAGTGAACCGGGACAGGGTAGGCGCGAGCAGTACTTC. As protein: CASSEPGQGRREQYF.

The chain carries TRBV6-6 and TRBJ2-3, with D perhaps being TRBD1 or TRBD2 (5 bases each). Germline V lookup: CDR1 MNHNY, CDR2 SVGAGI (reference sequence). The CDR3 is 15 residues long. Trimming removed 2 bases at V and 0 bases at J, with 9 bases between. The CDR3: CASSYEGISTDTQYF. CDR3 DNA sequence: TGTGCCAGCAGTTACGAGGGGATTAGCACAGATACGCAGTATTTT.

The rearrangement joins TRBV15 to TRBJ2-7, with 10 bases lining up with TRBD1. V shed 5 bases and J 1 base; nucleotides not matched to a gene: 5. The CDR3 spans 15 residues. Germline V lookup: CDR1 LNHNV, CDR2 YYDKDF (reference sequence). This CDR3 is CATSGLGQGSYEQYF. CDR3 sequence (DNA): TGTGCCACCAGCGGCCTGGGACAGGGGTCCTACGAGCAGTACTTC.

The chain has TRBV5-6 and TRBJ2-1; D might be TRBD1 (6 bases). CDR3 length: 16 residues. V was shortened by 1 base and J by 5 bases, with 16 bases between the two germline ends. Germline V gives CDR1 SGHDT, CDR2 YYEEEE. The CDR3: CASSLFVGQLNNEQFF. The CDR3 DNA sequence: TGTGCCAGCAGCTTGTTCGTAGGACAGCTTAACAATGAGCAGTTCTTC.

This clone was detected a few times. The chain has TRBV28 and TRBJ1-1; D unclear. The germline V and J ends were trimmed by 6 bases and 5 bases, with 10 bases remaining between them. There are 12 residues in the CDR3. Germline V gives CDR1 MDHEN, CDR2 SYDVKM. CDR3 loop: CASRWGSTEAFF. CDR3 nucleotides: TGTGCCAGCAGATGGGGAAGTACTGAAGCTTTCTTT.

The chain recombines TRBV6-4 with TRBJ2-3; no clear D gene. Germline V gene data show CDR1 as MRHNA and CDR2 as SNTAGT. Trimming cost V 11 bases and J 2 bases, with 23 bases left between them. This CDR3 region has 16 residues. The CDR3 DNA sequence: TGTGCCCGACCCCCGTTGAGCGATTCAAACACAGATACGCAGTATTTT. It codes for CARPPLSDSNTDTQYF.

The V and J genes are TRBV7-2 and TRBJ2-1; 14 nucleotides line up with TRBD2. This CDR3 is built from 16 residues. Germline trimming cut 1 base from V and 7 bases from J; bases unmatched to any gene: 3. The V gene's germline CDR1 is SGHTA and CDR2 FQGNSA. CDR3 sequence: CASSLGRTSGRNEQFF. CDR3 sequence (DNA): TGTGCCAGCAGCTTAGGGCGGACTAGCGGGAGGAATGAGCAGTTCTTC.